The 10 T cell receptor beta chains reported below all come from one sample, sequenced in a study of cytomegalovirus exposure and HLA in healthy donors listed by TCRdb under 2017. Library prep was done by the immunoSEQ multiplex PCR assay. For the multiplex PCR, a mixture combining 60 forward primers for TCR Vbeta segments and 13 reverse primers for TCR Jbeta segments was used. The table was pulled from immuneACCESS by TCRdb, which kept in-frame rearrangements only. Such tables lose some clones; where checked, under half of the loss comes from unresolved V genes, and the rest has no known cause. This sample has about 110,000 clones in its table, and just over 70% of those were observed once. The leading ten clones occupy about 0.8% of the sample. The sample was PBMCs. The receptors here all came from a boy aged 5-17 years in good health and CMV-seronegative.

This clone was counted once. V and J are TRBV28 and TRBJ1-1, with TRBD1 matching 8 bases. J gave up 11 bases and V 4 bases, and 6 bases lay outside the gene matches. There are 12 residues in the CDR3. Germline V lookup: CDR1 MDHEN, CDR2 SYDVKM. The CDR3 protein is CASSYGQGSAFF. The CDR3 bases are TGTGCCAGCAGTTACGGACAGGGATCCGCTTTCTTT.

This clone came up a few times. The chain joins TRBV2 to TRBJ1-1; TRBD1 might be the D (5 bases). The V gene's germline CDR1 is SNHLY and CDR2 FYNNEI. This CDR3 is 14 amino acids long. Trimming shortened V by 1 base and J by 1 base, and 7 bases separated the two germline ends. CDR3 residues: CASSEGQGNTEAFF. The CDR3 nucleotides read TGTGCCAGCAGTGAAGGGCAGGGGAACACTGAAGCTTTCTTT.

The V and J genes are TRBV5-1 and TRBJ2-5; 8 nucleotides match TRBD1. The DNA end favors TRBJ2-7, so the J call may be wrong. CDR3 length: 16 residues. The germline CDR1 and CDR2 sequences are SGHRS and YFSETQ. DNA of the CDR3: TGCGCCAGCAGCTTGGTTATGACAGGGGTTTCCTACGAGCAGTACTTC. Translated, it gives CASSLVMTGVSYEQYF.

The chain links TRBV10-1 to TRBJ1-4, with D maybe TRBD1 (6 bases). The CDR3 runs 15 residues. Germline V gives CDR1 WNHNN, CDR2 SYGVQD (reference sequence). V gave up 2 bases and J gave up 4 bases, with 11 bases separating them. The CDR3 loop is CASSELWTVNEKLFF. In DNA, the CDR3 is TGCGCCAGCAGTGAGCTTTGGACAGTTAATGAAAAACTGTTTTTT.

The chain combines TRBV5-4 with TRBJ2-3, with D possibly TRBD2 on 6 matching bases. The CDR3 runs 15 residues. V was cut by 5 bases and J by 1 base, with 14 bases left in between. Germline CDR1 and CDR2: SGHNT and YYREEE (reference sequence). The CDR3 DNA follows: TGTGCCAGCAGGGGTGGAGGGGCAGGCACAGATACGCAGTATTTT. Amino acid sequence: CASRGGGAGTDTQYF. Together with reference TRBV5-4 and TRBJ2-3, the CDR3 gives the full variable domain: ETGVTQSPTHLIKTRGQQVTLRCSSQSGHNTVSWYQQALGQGPQFIFQYYREEENGRGNFPPRFSGLQFPNYSSELNVNALELDDSALYLCASRGGGAGTDTQYFGPGTRLTVL.

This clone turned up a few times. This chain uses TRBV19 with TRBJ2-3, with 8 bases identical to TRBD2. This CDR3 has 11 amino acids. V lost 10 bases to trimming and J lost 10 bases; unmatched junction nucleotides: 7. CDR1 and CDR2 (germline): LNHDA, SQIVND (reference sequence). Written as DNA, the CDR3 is TGTGCCACCGCGGGGGGAGGTGCGCAGTATTTT. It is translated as CATAGGGAQYF.

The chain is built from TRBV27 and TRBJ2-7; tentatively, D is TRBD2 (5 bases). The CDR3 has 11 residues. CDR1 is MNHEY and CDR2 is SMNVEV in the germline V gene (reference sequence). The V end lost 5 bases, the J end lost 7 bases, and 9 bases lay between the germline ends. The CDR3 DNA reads TGTGCCAGCAGTCGCCCGGGGGAGCAGTACTTC. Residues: CASSRPGEQYF.

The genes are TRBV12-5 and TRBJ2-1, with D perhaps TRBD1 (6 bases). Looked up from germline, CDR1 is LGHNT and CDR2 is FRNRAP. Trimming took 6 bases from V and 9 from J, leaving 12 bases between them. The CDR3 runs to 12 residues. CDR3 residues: CASGPGDREQFF. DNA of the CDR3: TGTGCTAGTGGCCCAGGGGATCGTGAGCAGTTCTTC.

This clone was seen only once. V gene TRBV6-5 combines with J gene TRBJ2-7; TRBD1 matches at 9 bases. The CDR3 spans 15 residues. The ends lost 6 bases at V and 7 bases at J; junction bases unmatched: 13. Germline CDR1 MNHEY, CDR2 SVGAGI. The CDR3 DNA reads TGTGCCAGCAGACCGAACAGGGGGCGATTGTGGGAGCAGTACTTC. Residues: CASRPNRGRLWEQYF.

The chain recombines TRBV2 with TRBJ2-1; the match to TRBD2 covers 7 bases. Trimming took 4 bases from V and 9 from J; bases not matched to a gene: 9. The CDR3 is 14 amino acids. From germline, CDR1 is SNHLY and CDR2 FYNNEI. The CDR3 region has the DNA TGTGCCAGCAGTGGGGTTAGCGGGCCAGGTGAGCAGTTCTTC. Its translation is CASSGVSGPGEQFF. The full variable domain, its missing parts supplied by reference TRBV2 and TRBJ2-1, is EPEVTQTPSHQVTQMGQEVILRCVPISNHLYFYWYRQILGQKVEFLVSFYNNEISEKSEIFDDQFSVERPDGSNFTLKIRSTKLEDSAMYFCASSGVSGPGEQFFGPGTRLTVL.